What follows describes a single TCR beta chain. This clone appeared a single time. What antigen it recognizes has not been identified. Per-base quality was not reported, and no clone a single base away is much larger than it. CDR3 length: 13 amino acids, cysteine to phenylalanine. The read is trimmed to its CDR3 DNA, 39 bases read in frame from base 1. Deletion took 8 bases off V and 1 base off J, with a span of 11 bases between the germline ends. The germline V gene sets CDR1 to SNHLY and CDR2 to FYNNEI. The sample is drawn from a study of blood T cell repertoires in COVID-19 (dated by TCRdb to 2019 to 2021). Describing the broader study: The collaborator samples originated in the United States, Italy and Spain and spanned the acute and convalescent phases of COVID-19. The dataset comprised deeply sampled blood TCRbeta repertoires from subjects exposed to, actively infected with, or recovered from COVID-19. Where HLA class I and class II types were available, the types were taken from metadata supplied by the sample provider, not from assay-based typing. Samples came from the ongoing ImmuneRACE study (first 160 participants) plus 1,254 subjects from 6 global collaborators. The repertoires were released in a freely available public database meant as a resource for research on the immune response to SARS-CoV-2. The material from the prospective study consisted of cDNA or gDNA derived from T cells, B-cell-depleted T cells, or PBMCs. Sample metadata almost always included a de-identified subject ID, COVID-19 status, age in years and sex.

What the study reported, not specific to this receptor: The quantity of clinical and demographic metadata differed by source and by participant and was supplied without curation.

TCRbeta CDR3 regions were amplified from genomic DNA by means of the immunoSEQ Assay, a bias-controlled multiplex PCR. Per the original workflow: Within the assay, amplification of reference gene primers was used to estimate how many nucleated cells each sample contained. Sequence reads were collapsed and filtered to measure the absolute abundance of every unique TCRbeta CDR3 rearrangement. For each sample, productive Simpson clonality was calculated as the square root of Simpson's diversity index across productive rearrangements. TCRdb re-hosts the immuneACCESS table, in-frame sequences only. Its copies lack some clones; in the studies checked, an unresolved V gene accounts for under half of them, and the cause for the rest is not known. V, J and clone size derive from that table, while D and trimming were established from the DNA sequence. Across this sample there are roughly 460,000 clones, with roughly 90% seen only once. Clones ranked in the top ten supply roughly 0.87% of the sample.

One collaborating source in Seattle enrolled patients while the patients were actively infected and followed the patients over time throughout the course of disease. Whole blood was collected in K2EDTA tubes by collaborating institutions according to the institutions' own protocols. For TCRbeta analysis, collaborators shipped samples in one of three forms: frozen whole blood, isolated PBMCs, or DNA extracted from either of those sample types. This receptor was identified in a man aged 18 to 30 with COVID-19, enrolled during active disease. The chain was built from TRBV2 and TRBJ1-2; a weak D assignment points to TRBD1 (5 bases agree). The sequencing sample was made of peripheral blood. For the CDR3, the sequence is CASRGGVNYGYTF. Read as DNA, the sequence is TGTGCCAGCCGAGGAGGGGTTAACTATGGCTACACCTTC.